Each of the 25 T cell receptor beta chains below was sequenced from the same sample in a study of blood T cell repertoires in COVID-19 (dated by TCRdb to the early 2020s). Library creation used the immunoSEQ multiplex PCR assay. TCRdb carries this immuneACCESS record with in-frame sequences only. Its versions omit some clonotypes, under half of them owing to an unresolved V gene in the studies checked, with the rest unexplained. For this sample there are about 90,000 clones; approximately 76% appear just once. The ten largest make up about 7% of the sample. The source material was peripheral blood. Every receptor here comes from an older man with acute or convalescent COVID-19.

The J gene is TRBJ2-7, the V gene TRBV13; D is ambiguous. The CDR3 extends over 11 amino acids. Germline lookup yields CDR1 PRHDT and CDR2 FYEKMQ (reference sequence). V was trimmed by 2 bases and J by 6 bases, leaving 5 bases between them. Here the CDR3 DNA reads TGTGCCAGCAGCTTAACCGGCGAGCAGTACTTC. The encoded protein is CASSLTGEQYF.

The chain has TRBV6-1 and TRBJ2-4; 7 bases map to TRBD1. The CDR3 is 20 amino acids. V was pared by 1 base and J by 0 bases, with 15 bases of the junction left unmatched. CDR1 and CDR2 (germline): MNHNS, SASEGT. The CDR3 spells CASSEDLWAGTALAKNIQYF. CDR3 nucleotide sequence: TGTGCCAGCAGTGAAGATCTTTGGGCAGGGACAGCCCTAGCCAAAAACATTCAGTACTTC.

V gene TRBV19 combines with J gene TRBJ2-7; 10 nucleotides line up with TRBD1. There are 15 residues in the CDR3. Germline trimming cut 5 bases from V and 3 bases from J; bases unmatched to any gene: 7. The germline CDR1 and CDR2 sequences are LNHDA and SQIVND (reference sequence). CDR3 in amino acids: CASSPRGQGVYEQYF. The CDR3 DNA sequence: TGTGCCAGTAGTCCCCGTGGACAGGGGGTCTACGAGCAGTACTTC.

The rearrangement links TRBV6-6 to TRBJ2-3; TRBD1 aligns across 9 bases. CDR1 and CDR2 (germline): MNHNY, SVGAGI (reference sequence). This CDR3 spans 15 amino acids. V was pared by 6 bases and J by 3 bases, with 7 bases of the junction left unmatched. The CDR3 protein is CASSPTGGLTDTQYF. For the CDR3, the DNA is TGTGCCAGCAGCCCTACAGGGGGCCTAACAGATACGCAGTATTTT.

This chain connects TRBV3-1 (or the pseudogene TRBV3-2) to TRBJ2-3; D uncertain. Germline V gene data show CDR1 as LGHDT and CDR2 as YNNKEL (reference sequence). With 4 bases removed from V and 2 bases from J, the gap between germline ends came to 4 bases. The CDR3 is 12 amino acids. CDR3 DNA: TGTGCCAGCAGCCCTACCACAGATACGCAGTATTTT. It translates to CASSPTTDTQYF.

This clone was observed a few times. J is TRBJ1-1 and V is TRBV5-1, with D tentatively TRBD1 (6 bases). V was pared by 3 bases and J by 0 bases, with 12 bases between. CDR1 and CDR2 from the germline V gene are SGHRS and YFSETQ. The CDR3 is made up of 15 amino acids. The CDR3 sequence is CASSSGHNLNTEAFF. The CDR3 region has the DNA TGCGCCAGCAGCTCGGGACACAATTTGAACACTGAAGCTTTCTTT.

This clone turned up a few times. For the CDR3, the DNA is TGTGCCAGCAGCCCGGGACAGGGAGTCTATGGCTACACCTTC. It encodes CASSPGQGVYGYTF. The chain employs TRBV6-5 and TRBJ1-2; 9 bases align to TRBD1. This CDR3 is 14 amino acids long. Germline CDR1 MNHEY, CDR2 SVGAGI. J gave up 4 bases and V 6 bases, and 6 bases lay outside the gene matches.

The rearrangement links TRBV7-9 to TRBJ2-7, with D perhaps TRBD2 (5 bases). Germline loops: CDR1 SEHNR, CDR2 FQNEAQ (reference sequence). Trimming took off 2 bases at V and 5 bases at J, with 10 bases between the two ends. The length of the CDR3 is 13 residues. CDR3 in amino acids: CASSLSSRDEQYF. Written as DNA, the CDR3 is TGTGCCAGCAGCTTATCTAGCCGGGACGAGCAGTACTTC.

V usage is TRBV19 and J usage is TRBJ1-2, with TRBD1 matching 7 bases. Germline CDR1 reads LNHDA; CDR2 reads SQIVND (reference sequence). CDR3 length: 14 residues. V was clipped by 5 bases and J by 4 bases; unmatched bases: 7. The CDR3 is CASSPRQGGYGYTF. CDR3 coding DNA: TGTGCCAGTAGTCCCCGACAGGGCGGCTATGGCTACACCTTC.

The J gene is TRBJ1-3, the V gene TRBV3-1 (or the pseudogene TRBV3-2), with D perhaps matching TRBD1 (6 bases). CDR3 size: 17 residues. Looked up from germline, CDR1 is LGHDT and CDR2 is YNNKEL (reference sequence). Trimming left V 0 bases short and J 2 bases short, with 14 bases between. This CDR3 is CASSQDRTVFTGNTIYF. CDR3 bases: TGTGCCAGCAGCCAAGATCGGACAGTCTTTACTGGAAACACCATATATTTT.

The V gene is TRBV3-1 (or the pseudogene TRBV3-2), the J gene TRBJ2-1; maybe TRBD1 (6 bases). Germline CDR1 LGHDT, CDR2 YNNKEL (reference sequence). V shed 1 base and J shed 7 bases, with 14 bases lying between them. This CDR3 has 15 residues. The CDR3 coding sequence is TGTGCCAGCAGCCAAGGAGGGGGTAGTGGAAATGAGCAGTTCTTC. This encodes CASSQGGGSGNEQFF.

The chain links TRBV14 to TRBJ1-1; possible D gene TRBD1, 5 bases. This CDR3 is 16 amino acids long. Germline CDR1 SGHDN, CDR2 FVKESK. Deletions cut 4 bases from V and 5 bases from J, with 20 bases between. Here the CDR3 reads CASSRLLAGGGTEAFF. The CDR3 DNA follows: TGTGCCAGCAGCCGCTTACTAGCTGGGGGTGGTACTGAAGCTTTCTTT.

This chain uses TRBV5-1 with TRBJ2-2; D call uncertain. V dropped 9 bases and J dropped 5 bases, with 14 bases sitting between them. The CDR3 contains 13 residues. Germline lookup yields CDR1 SGHRS and CDR2 YFSETQ. The CDR3 DNA follows: TGCGCCACCTCCCCGGCGGAAACCGGGGAGCTGTTTTTT. This codes for CATSPAETGELFF.

This clone was observed a single time. The rearrangement uses TRBV18 and TRBJ2-5; D remains ambiguous. This CDR3 region has 13 residues. From germline, CDR1 is KGHSH and CDR2 LQKENI. V lost 2 bases and J 2 bases, leaving 6 bases between the germline ends. CDR3 loop: CASSPGQQETQYF. CDR3 coding DNA: TGTGCCAGCTCACCAGGGCAGCAAGAGACCCAGTACTTC.

The chain combines TRBV5-1 with TRBJ2-1; D remains ambiguous. V lost 0 bases to trimming and J lost 0 bases, with 7 bases between them. This CDR3 comprises 15 residues. The germline gives CDR1 SGHRS, CDR2 YFSETQ. In DNA form, the CDR3 reads TGCGCCAGCAGCTTGGCGTCGAGCTCCTACAATGAGCAGTTCTTC. This codes for CASSLASSSYNEQFF. Full variable domain (remainder filled in from reference TRBV5-1 and TRBJ2-1): KAGVTQTPRYLIKTRGQQVTLSCSPISGHRSVSWYQQTPGQGLQFLFEYFSETQRNKGNFPGRFSGRQFSNSRSEMNVSTLELGDSALYLCASSLASSSYNEQFFGPGTRLTVL.

This chain connects TRBV15 to TRBJ1-6; no definite D call. The CDR3 is 17 amino acids. V was pared by 5 bases and J by 0 bases, with 14 bases between. The germline CDR1 and CDR2 sequences are LNHNV and YYDKDF (reference sequence). The CDR3 region is CATSGPTGSSYNSPLHF. The CDR3 DNA is TGTGCCACCAGCGGCCCGACGGGGAGCTCCTATAATTCACCCCTCCACTTT.

This rearrangement joins TRBV5-1 to TRBJ2-7; no clear D. This CDR3 is built from 14 residues. The V gene's germline CDR1 is SGHRS and CDR2 YFSETQ. V was clipped by 3 bases and J by 4 bases, with 14 bases between them. The CDR3 spells CASSSDTLLYEQYF. The CDR3 DNA reads as TGCGCCAGCAGCTCCGACACGCTTCTATACGAGCAGTACTTC.

This chain uses TRBV24-1 with TRBJ1-5, with a weak D call TRBD1 (5 bases). V lost 9 bases, J lost 7 bases, and 15 bases lay in between. Germline V lookup: CDR1 KGHDR, CDR2 SFDVKD. This CDR3 region has 13 residues. The CDR3 region is CATGGAPGQPQHF. The DNA for the CDR3 is TGTGCCACCGGCGGGGCCCCTGGGCAGCCCCAGCATTTT.

The chain combines TRBV10-3 with TRBJ2-1, with D possibly matching TRBD2 (5 bases). Trimming cost V 4 bases and J 2 bases, with 15 bases left between them. This CDR3 has 16 residues. Germline V gene lookup returns CDR1 ENHRY and CDR2 SYGVKD. The CDR3 DNA reads TGTGCCATCAGTGCTTCCGGGATATCTACCTACAATGAGCAGTTCTTC. Amino acid sequence: CAISASGISTYNEQFF.

This clone was observed once. The gene calls are TRBV3-1 (or the pseudogene TRBV3-2) and TRBJ2-2; TRBD1 matches 7 bases. There are 18 residues in the CDR3. Germline V gives CDR1 LGHDT, CDR2 YNNKEL (reference sequence). Trimming cost V 0 bases and J 1 base; bases outside gene matches: 8. The chain's CDR3 is CASSQDLVRTGNTGELFF. CDR3 nucleotide sequence: TGTGCCAGCAGCCAAGATCTTGTTAGGACAGGGAACACCGGGGAGCTGTTTTTT.

The CDR3 nucleotides are TGTGCCAGCACCCCTGAAGCAGCGGGGGCCCCGTACTTC. Amino acid sequence: CASTPEAAGAPYF. The chain employs TRBV2 and TRBJ2-5, with 8 bases identical to TRBD2. The germline V gene encodes CDR1 SNHLY and CDR2 FYNNEI. CDR3 length: 13 amino acids. V lost 7 bases to trimming and J lost 13 bases; unmatched junction nucleotides: 14.

The chain recombines TRBV10-3 with TRBJ2-1; perhaps TRBD1 as D (8 bases). CDR3 size: 15 residues. Trimming took 10 bases from V and 8 from J, leaving 24 bases between them. Germline V gene data show CDR1 as ENHRY and CDR2 as SYGVKD. CDR3 bases: TGTGCCACCAGGAAAACTAGCGACAGGGGTCATGAGCAGTTCTTC. Protein sequence: CATRKTSDRGHEQFF.

V and J are TRBV2 and TRBJ2-1; 12 bases match TRBD2. CDR1 is SNHLY and CDR2 is FYNNEI in the germline V gene. V was clipped by 4 bases and J by 3 bases; unmatched bases: 4. The CDR3 has 16 residues. The CDR3 nucleotides are TGTGCCAGCAGTGCCACGACTAGCGGGAGCTACAATGAGCAGTTCTTC. Translating it yields CASSATTSGSYNEQFF.

This clone was found a few times. CDR3 sequence reads: CASSLDPNTEAFF. The CDR3 coding sequence is TGTGCCAGCAGCCTAGACCCCAACACTGAAGCTTTCTTT. V and J are TRBV7-3 and TRBJ1-1; no reliable D call. CDR3 length: 13 residues. Germline CDR1 is SGHTA and CDR2 is FQGTGA. The V gene lost 5 bases and the J gene lost 2 bases, with 9 bases spanning the gap.

The count of this clone is one. The genes are TRBV18 and TRBJ2-1; 8 bases agree with TRBD2. Germline CDR1 KGHSH, CDR2 LQKENI. The CDR3 spans 15 residues. V was pared by 2 bases and J by 6 bases, with 6 bases of the junction left unmatched. The CDR3 loop reads CASSPKAGAGNEQFF. In DNA form, the CDR3 reads TGTGCCAGCTCACCAAAAGCGGGAGCTGGCAATGAGCAGTTCTTC.